The 10 T cell receptor beta chains presented below share a single source sample, sequenced in a study of Ad26.COV2.S vaccination and SARS-CoV-2 variants. The sample's treatment: around 19 received Ad26.COV2.S at low or high dose, single or two shots; 5 received placebo; per-sample allocation not given. The study sampled participants on day 63 after the first vaccine or placebo injection. Repertoires were generated with immunoSEQ multiplex PCR, while TCRdb's copy carries only in-frame clones and drops some. The sample lists hundreds of thousands of clones, around 90% occurring once. Sequenced here: peripheral blood, sampled in a trial of Ad26.COV2.S vaccine versus placebo. These receptors were obtained from a person aged 18-60 years who received the Ad26.COV2.S COVID-19 vaccine or a placebo.

The V gene is TRBV30, the J gene TRBJ1-2; D gene unclear. Trimming removed 4 bases at V and 14 bases at J, with 20 bases between. CDR3 length equals 12 residues. The germline CDR1 and CDR2 sequences are GTSNPN and SVGIG (reference sequence). The CDR3 loop reads CAWTVGWSGRTF. The CDR3 DNA sequence: TGTGCCTGGACCGTGGGGTGGTCGGGGAGGACCTTC.

The chain recombines TRBV30 with TRBJ1-2; 7 nucleotides match TRBD1. Germline V CDR1 and CDR2: GTSNPN, SVGIG (reference sequence). The CDR3 consists of 14 residues. With 2 bases clipped from V and 8 bases from J, the junction kept 11 bases outside the gene matches. The CDR3 spells CAWSSLDRVWGYTF. As DNA, the CDR3 is TGTGCCTGGAGTAGCCTCGACAGGGTCTGGGGCTACACCTTC. The variable domain in full, completed from reference TRBV30 and TRBJ1-2, reads SQTIHQWPATLVQPVGSPLSLECTVEGTSNPNLYWYRQAAGRGLQLLFYSVGIGQISSEVPQNLSASRPQDRQFILSSKKLLLSDSGFYLCAWSSLDRVWGYTFGSGTRLTVV.

Worth noting for this clone: The sample holds other DNA sequences that translate to the same CDR3. V usage is TRBV27 and J usage is TRBJ1-5, with D hard to call. V was clipped by 3 bases and J by 0 bases, with 3 bases between them. Germline CDR1 is MNHEY and CDR2 is SMNVEV (reference sequence). The CDR3 totals 13 residues. In DNA form, the CDR3 reads TGTGCCAGCAGTTTGGGTAGCAATCAGCCCCAGCATTTT. Translating it yields CASSLGSNQPQHF.

V is TRBV4-2 and J is TRBJ1-1, with D possibly TRBD1 on 6 matching bases. The V end lost 0 bases, the J end lost 3 bases, and 14 bases lay between the germline ends. Germline V CDR1 and CDR2: LGHNA, YNFKEQ. This CDR3 region has 16 residues. The CDR3 bases are TGTGCCAGCAGCCAAGAGGCGGCAGGGGTGGACACTGAAGCTTTCTTT. Amino acid sequence: CASSQEAAGVDTEAFF.

The J gene is TRBJ2-3, the V gene TRBV6-2 or TRBV6-3, with 14 bases lining up with TRBD2. The CDR3 is 19 residues long. V dropped 2 bases and J dropped 3; count of bases not matched to a gene: 10. Germline lookup yields CDR1 MNHEY and CDR2 SVGEGT. CDR3 nucleotides: TGTGCCAGCAGTTACGTATCTTGGGGACTAGCGGGGGTGACAGATACGCAGTATTTT. It yields the protein CASSYVSWGLAGVTDTQYF.

This clone was counted once. The chain has TRBV5-6 and TRBJ1-2; the D is unclear. The germline V and J ends were trimmed by 4 bases and 5 bases, with 12 bases remaining between them. Germline V gene data show CDR1 as SGHDT and CDR2 as YYEEEE. The CDR3 has 13 amino acids. The CDR3 coding sequence is TGTGCCAGCAGCCCTTCGGGAAATTATGGCTACACCTTC. Translation gives CASSPSGNYGYTF.

CDR3 coding DNA: TGTGCCAGCAGCGGGACGGCCTATGGCTACACCTTC. Translating gives CASSGTAYGYTF. This chain connects TRBV7-2 to TRBJ1-2, with D possibly being TRBD1 (5 bases). This CDR3 has 12 amino acids. The germline V gene has CDR1 SGHTA and CDR2 FQGNSA. V lost 5 bases, J lost 4 bases, and 8 bases lay in between.

This clone was seen only once. The rearrangement joins TRBV27 to TRBJ1-1; D gene uncertain. Looked up from germline, CDR1 is MNHEY and CDR2 is SMNVEV (reference sequence). Deletions cut 7 bases from V and 1 base from J, with 10 bases between. The CDR3 length is 13 residues. The CDR3 loop reads CASMWEGNTEAFF. CDR3 coding DNA: TGTGCCAGCATGTGGGAGGGGAACACTGAAGCTTTCTTT.

The chain has TRBV7-9 and TRBJ2-5; TRBD1 matches at 9 bases. J lost 5 bases, V lost 4 bases, and 5 bases had no gene match. The germline V gene encodes CDR1 SEHNR and CDR2 FQNEAQ (reference sequence). The CDR3 totals 14 residues. The CDR3 DNA reads as TGTGCCAGCAGCTACTACAGGGGGCTGGAGACCCAGTACTTC. Translated, it gives CASSYYRGLETQYF.

The V and J genes are TRBV29-1 and TRBJ1-2; 8 nucleotides align to TRBD1. CDR1 SQVTM and CDR2 ANQGSEA come from the germline V gene. V dropped 6 bases and J dropped 4; count of bases not matched to a gene: 4. The CDR3 loop spans 12 amino acids. CDR3 loop: CSVLGQVYGYTF. CDR3 sequence (DNA): TGCAGCGTATTGGGACAGGTCTATGGCTACACCTTC. The whole variable domain, remainder taken from reference TRBV29-1 and TRBJ1-2, is SAVISQKPSRDICQRGTSLTIQCQVDSQVTMMFWYRQQPGQSLTLIATANQGSEATYESGFVIDKFPISRPNLTFSTLTVSNMSPEDSSIYLCSVLGQVYGYTFGSGTRLTVV.